Below are 2 T cell receptor beta chains sequenced from a single sample in a study of blood T cell repertoires in COVID-19. Assay used: immunoSEQ multiplex PCR; TCRdb lists only in-frame clones, some missing. The data show roughly 200,000 clones, with 75% to 90% seen just once and approximately 8.9% held by the top ten. Sequenced input: peripheral blood. The receptors come from a woman aged 60-70 years with acute or convalescent COVID-19.

This chain joins TRBV13 and TRBJ1-4; possibly TRBD1 for D (5 bases). The CDR3 consists of 15 residues. V lost 0 bases to trimming and J lost 3 bases, with 8 bases between them. Germline CDR1 reads PRHDT; CDR2 reads FYEKMQ (reference sequence). For the CDR3, the DNA is TGTGCCAGCAGCTTAGGCAGGGCCTCTAATGAAAAACTGTTTTTT. Its protein is CASSLGRASNEKLFF.

The rearrangement links TRBV9 to TRBJ2-1; tentatively, D is TRBD2 (5 bases). The V gene's germline CDR1 is SGDLS and CDR2 YYNGEE. The germline V and J ends were trimmed by 4 bases and 4 bases, with 15 bases remaining between them. CDR3 length equals 15 residues. CDR3 DNA sequence: TGTGCCAGCAGCCCCGATGGGCCGGGATACAATGAGCAGTTCTTC. This sequence encodes CASSPDGPGYNEQFF.